What follows are 9 T cell receptor beta chains derived from one specimen sequenced in a study of T cell changes during pregnancy in multiple sclerosis. Sequencing used immunoSEQ multiplex PCR; TCRdb keeps in-frame clones, though not all of them. This table holds approximately 70,000 clones, around 92% found once. This material consisted of peripheral blood, taken in the first trimester of pregnancy. Every receptor here comes from a female donor in good health, enrolled as a control in a pregnancy study.

The rearrangement joins TRBV28 to TRBJ2-7, with D perhaps TRBD1 (8 bases). The CDR3 extends over 15 amino acids. Germline V lookup: CDR1 MDHEN, CDR2 SYDVKM. Trimming removed 7 bases from V and 5 bases from J, with 21 bases in between. The CDR3 sequence: CASIQDREGIDEQYF. The CDR3 nucleotides are TGTGCCAGCATTCAGGACAGGGAGGGGATCGACGAGCAGTACTTC.

The V gene is TRBV19, the J gene TRBJ2-6; perhaps TRBD1 as D (6 bases). The CDR3 is made up of 17 amino acids. CDR1 LNHDA and CDR2 SQIVND come from the germline V gene (reference sequence). V was pared by 6 bases and J by 4 bases, with 19 bases between. This chain's CDR3 is CASSQGLNSYGANVLTF. Written as DNA, the CDR3 is TGTGCCAGTAGCCAGGGGTTGAATTCGTACGGGGCCAACGTCCTGACTTTC.

The V gene is TRBV7-2, the J gene TRBJ2-7; D is uncertain. This CDR3 spans 12 amino acids. CDR1 is SGHTA, CDR2 FQGNSA, per germline. V was cut by 1 base and J by 4 bases, with 5 bases left in between. The CDR3 sequence is CASSLVGYEQYF. The DNA for the CDR3 is TGTGCCAGCAGCTTAGTCGGTTACGAGCAGTACTTC. Using reference TRBV7-2 and TRBJ2-7 for the parts outside the CDR3, the full variable domain is GAGVSQSPSNKVTEKGKDVELRCDPISGHTALYWYRQSLGQGLEFLIYFQGNSAPDKSGLPSDRFSAERTGGSVSTLTIQRTQQEDSAVYLCASSLVGYEQYFGPGTRLTVT.

V usage is TRBV7-2 and J usage is TRBJ2-5, with D tentatively TRBD2 (5 bases). This CDR3 spans 12 amino acids. Germline loops: CDR1 SGHTA, CDR2 FQGNSA. With 5 bases removed from V and 4 bases from J, the gap between germline ends came to 8 bases. This chain's CDR3 is CASSPSGETQYF. The CDR3 DNA follows: TGTGCCAGCAGCCCGAGCGGAGAGACCCAGTACTTC.

There are a few counts of this clone. The V call is TRBV6-1, the J call TRBJ1-5; D perhaps matches TRBD1 (5 bases). Germline V gene lookup returns CDR1 MNHNS and CDR2 SASEGT. V lost 0 bases, J lost 4 bases, and 13 bases lay in between. The CDR3 spans 16 residues. CDR3 region: CASSEAGRARNQPQHF. The CDR3 DNA sequence: TGTGCCAGCAGTGAAGCAGGCAGGGCCCGAAATCAGCCCCAGCATTTT.

This chain joins TRBV11-2 and TRBJ1-1; 9 positions agree with TRBD1. Trimming took 4 bases from V and 4 from J; bases not matched to a gene: 7. The germline V gene encodes CDR1 SGHAT and CDR2 FQNNGV. The CDR3 is made up of 15 amino acids. The CDR3 region is CASSSRDRVGTEAFF. The CDR3, as DNA: TGTGCCAGCAGCTCCCGGGACAGGGTCGGCACTGAAGCTTTCTTT.

The chain employs TRBV25-1 and TRBJ1-2; 8 nucleotides line up with TRBD1. CDR1 and CDR2 from the germline V gene are MGHDK and SYGVNS. The junction had 10 bases not matched to a gene; V was cut back by 1 base and J by 6 bases. This CDR3 has 16 amino acids. DNA of the CDR3: TGTGCCAGCAGTGAATTGGTTGGACAGGGAGGGGATGGCTACACCTTC. It translates to CASSELVGQGGDGYTF.

A few counts support this clone. The V call is TRBV7-2, the J call TRBJ1-1; 7 positions match TRBD1. The germline CDR1 and CDR2 sequences are SGHTA and FQGNSA. The CDR3 totals 14 residues. The V gene end was trimmed by 5 bases and the J gene end by 4 bases; junction bases not matched to a gene: 7. Written as DNA, the CDR3 is TGTGCCAGCAGCCGACAGGGTATGAGCACTGAAGCTTTCTTT. Protein sequence: CASSRQGMSTEAFF.

V and J are TRBV9 and TRBJ1-5, with a possible D match to TRBD1 (6 bases). Between the trimmed V and J ends, which lost 3 bases and 2 bases, there was a span of 12 bases. Germline V gene lookup returns CDR1 SGDLS and CDR2 YYNGEE. The CDR3 loop spans 15 amino acids. The CDR3 here is CASSEGGGGNQPQHF. The DNA of the CDR3 is TGTGCCAGCAGCGAGGGAGGGGGAGGCAATCAGCCCCAGCATTTT.